This is a list of T cell receptor beta chains from one sample in a study of post-analysis software for immune sequencing data. From the PCR reads, TCRdb called clonotypes with MiXCR, one entry per CDR3 protein. The top ten clones hold approximately 5% of a sample with 650,000 to 850,000 distinct CDR3 sequences, about half of them seen once. The sequenced sample was blood. Source of these receptors: a girl aged 10-17 years with multiple sclerosis. Both conserved end residues are part of each CDR3. Fields, in order: J gene, D gene, V gene, clone size, CDR3 DNA, CDR3 protein. The D gene is left open where the match is weak. Part of the rows lack a size; the others show once, few, many or a class for expanded clones.

>TRBJ1-1|-|TRBV12-3/TRBV12-4|-
TGTGCCAGCACTTTAATGAACACTGAAGCTTTCTTT
CASTLMNTEAFF
>TRBJ2-7|TRBD2|TRBV18|many
TGTGCCAGCTCCGGACTAGCGGCCTACGAGCAGTACTTC
CASSGLAAYEQYF
>TRBJ2-7|-|TRBV20-1|few
TGCAGTGCTAGAGTAGTAGGGCTCTACGAGCAGTACTTC
CSARVVGLYEQYF
>TRBJ1-1|-|TRBV2|-
TGTGCCAGCAGTGGCTATACCAACACTGAAGCTTTCTTT
CASSGYTNTEAFF
>TRBJ2-7|TRBD1|TRBV20-1|-
TGCAGTGCTTCCAGCCGGGACAGGGGATATACGAAGGAGCAGTACTTC
CSASSRDRGYTKEQYF
>TRBJ2-1|TRBD2|TRBV15|few
TGTGCCACCAGGAGGCCTAGCGGGAGAGACAATGAGCAGTTCTTC
CATRRPSGRDNEQFF
>TRBJ2-5|TRBD2|TRBV12-3/TRBV12-4|-
TGTGCCAGCACAGCGGGAGGTCCTCAAGAGACCCAGTACTTC
CASTAGGPQETQYF
>TRBJ2-7|-|TRBV24-1|-
TGTGCCACCAGTGGCGGTACCTACGAGCAGTACTTC
CATSGGTYEQYF
>TRBJ1-2|TRBD1|TRBV6-1|-
TGTGCCAGCAGTGTATCCCGGACAGGGGAGGGCTACACCTTC
CASSVSRTGEGYTF
>TRBJ2-5|TRBD1|TRBV15|-
TGTGCCACCAGCATGGACAGGAACCAAGAGACCCAGTACTTC
CATSMDRNQETQYF
>TRBJ2-1|TRBD2|TRBV3-1|-
TGTGCCAGCAGCCAAGCCCGGACTAGCGGGTATTACAATGAGCAGTTCTTC
CASSQARTSGYYNEQFF
>TRBJ1-2|TRBD1|TRBV5-6|-
TGTGCCAGCAGCTTGGCCCAGAGGCCAGGGGGCTCCTATGGCTACACCTTC
CASSLAQRPGGSYGYTF
>TRBJ2-7|TRBD1|TRBV27|-
TGTGCCAGCAGTTTAGGGACAGGGAGTGGTTACGAGCAGTACTTC
CASSLGTGSGYEQYF
>TRBJ2-7|TRBD1|TRBV12-3/TRBV12-4|-
TGTGCCAGCACGGACAGGGGATACTACGAGCAGTACTTC
CASTDRGYYEQYF
>TRBJ1-6|-|TRBV5-6|-
TGTGCCAGCAGCTTGTTAAACAGGGTCTTCTCACCCCTCCACTTT
CASSLLNRVFSPLHF
>TRBJ2-4|TRBD2|TRBV14|-
TGTGCCAGCAGCCAAGGGGGCGGGAGTCGGAACATTCAGTACTTC
CASSQGGGSRNIQYF
>TRBJ2-1|TRBD2|TRBV5-1|few
TGCGCCAGCAGCTATCTAGCGGGAGGTGGGGATGAGCAGTTCTTC
CASSYLAGGGDEQFF
>TRBJ2-4|TRBD1|TRBV20-1|few
TGCAGTGCCCGACGGACAGGGGGGCTTAGAGAGCAGTACTTC
CSARRTGGLREQYF
>TRBJ2-3|TRBD2|TRBV29-1|few
TGCAGCTCCCGGACTAGCGGCACAGATACGCAGTATTTT
CSSRTSGTDTQYF
>TRBJ2-1|TRBD1|TRBV12-3/TRBV12-4|-
TGTGCCAGCAGGAGAGGGACAGACAATGAGCAGTTCTTC
CASRRGTDNEQFF
>TRBJ1-1|-|TRBV29-1|-
TGCAGCGGACTCAGGGCTATGAACACTGAAGCTTTCTTT
CSGLRAMNTEAFF
>TRBJ2-7|-|TRBV14|-
TGTGCCAGCAGCCAAGTAAGCAGTCTCTCCTACGAGCAGTACTTC
CASSQVSSLSYEQYF
>TRBJ2-1|-|TRBV5-6|-
TGTGCCAGCAGCACCGGGGGCTGGGGGGAGTTCTTC
CASSTGGWGEFF
>TRBJ2-2|TRBD1|TRBV28|-
TGTGCCAGCTACAGGGGAATGAACACCGGGGAGCTGTTTTTT
CASYRGMNTGELFF
>TRBJ1-6|-|TRBV29-1|-
TGCAGCGCCCGATCGGACAAGAATTCACCCCTCCACTTT
CSARSDKNSPLHF
>TRBJ2-5|-|TRBV29-1|-
TGCAGCGTTGCCCAGTTGAAAGAGACCCAGTACTTC
CSVAQLKETQYF
>TRBJ2-5|TRBD2|TRBV12-3/TRBV12-4|few
TGTGCCAGCAGTTCCCGACTAGCGGGACCTACGGAGACCCAGTACTTC
CASSSRLAGPTETQYF
>TRBJ2-1|-|TRBV7-6|-
TGTGCCAGCAAGTACGGGAGCTCCTACAATGAGCAGTTCTTC
CASKYGSSYNEQFF
>TRBJ2-7|-|TRBV10-3|-
TGTGCCATCAGTGAGACACTAGACTACGAGCAGTACTTC
CAISETLDYEQYF
>TRBJ2-1|-|TRBV10-3|-
TGTGCCATCAGTGAGTCATGGATCAATGAGCAGTTCTTC
CAISESWINEQFF
>TRBJ1-5|TRBD1|TRBV30|-
TGTGCCTGGAGCCTCGGGGACAGTCTCAATCAGCCCCAGCATTTT
CAWSLGDSLNQPQHF
>TRBJ1-5|-|TRBV4-3|-
TGCGCCAGCAGCCAAACATGGCGGGGGGGCAATCAGCCCCAGCATTTT
CASSQTWRGGNQPQHF
>TRBJ2-3|TRBD2|TRBV7-9|-
TGTGCCAGCAGCTCGACGACTAGCGCAAGCACAGATACGCAGTATTTT
CASSSTTSASTDTQYF
>TRBJ1-4|-|TRBV12-3/TRBV12-4|few
TGTGCCAGCAGTTCCCAGGGTGAAAAACTGTTTTTT
CASSSQGEKLFF
>TRBJ2-6|-|TRBV19|-
TGTGCCAGTGGATTATTGGGCAGAACCACCTCTGGGGCCAACGTCCTGACTTTC
CASGLLGRTTSGANVLTF
>TRBJ2-3|TRBD2|TRBV7-6|-
TGTGCCAGCAGCTTGTTGCGAGCGGGAGGGGTACGGGATACGCAGTATTTT
CASSLLRAGGVRDTQYF
>TRBJ1-2|TRBD1|TRBV20-1|-
TGCAGTGCTAGAGGTATACAGGGGAGTGCGGACTATGGCTACACCTTC
CSARGIQGSADYGYTF
>TRBJ2-7|TRBD1|TRBV28|-
TGTGCCAGCAGTTTCGGGACAGACTACTACGAGCAGTACTTC
CASSFGTDYYEQYF
>TRBJ1-4|TRBD1|TRBV7-9|-
TGTGCCAGCAGCTTAAGGGGGCAAGATAATGAAAAACTGTTTTTT
CASSLRGQDNEKLFF
>TRBJ1-1|-|TRBV29-1|-
TGCAGCGTTGTGCCCTTCTTGGGGACTGAAGCTTTCTTT
CSVVPFLGTEAFF
>TRBJ2-1|TRBD1|TRBV4-2|-
TGTGCCAGCAGCCAAGAGGCCGGGACAGGCCAGAATGAGCAGTTCTTC
CASSQEAGTGQNEQFF
>TRBJ2-3|-|TRBV12-3/TRBV12-4|-
TGTGCCAGCAGTTTAGCGGGGCTAGCAGACACAGATACGCAGTATTTT
CASSLAGLADTDTQYF
>TRBJ2-5|-|TRBV11-1|few
TGTGCCAGCAGCTTAGGGGCGAGGATTCACGCGGCCCAGTACTTC
CASSLGARIHAAQYF
>TRBJ1-1|-|TRBV3-1|-
TGTGCCAGCAGCCAACCAGCATTGAACACTGAAGCTTTCTTT
CASSQPALNTEAFF
>TRBJ2-1|-|TRBV12-3/TRBV12-4|-
TGTGCCAGCAGCCCAAGCCGGCCTACCTCCCTGGGCTCCTACAATGAGCAGTTCTTC
CASSPSRPTSLGSYNEQFF
>TRBJ2-1|TRBD2|TRBV6-5|-
TGTGCCAGCAGTTACTCTAGCGGGAGGGCCAATGAGCAGTTCTTC
CASSYSSGRANEQFF
>TRBJ2-7|TRBD2|TRBV3-1|-
TGTGCCAGCAGCCAAGGGCGGGAGTGGTTTACCTACGAGCAGTACTTC
CASSQGREWFTYEQYF
>TRBJ2-1|TRBD2|TRBV9|-
TGTGCCAGCAGCGTAGGGAGCGGGACCCTTAGCAATGAGCAGTTCTTC
CASSVGSGTLSNEQFF
>TRBJ1-1|-|TRBV11-1|-
TGTGCCAGCAGCTTGAGGGGGACTCTGAACACCGAAGCTTTCTTT
CASSLRGTLNTEAFF
>TRBJ2-5|TRBD2|TRBV3-1|-
TGTGCCAGCAGCCAAGCCCGTCTAGCGGGGGTACAGCAAGAGACCCAGTACTTC
CASSQARLAGVQQETQYF
>TRBJ2-5|-|TRBV11-2|-
TGTGCCAGCAGCTTACAGTACCAAGAGACCCGGTACTTC
CASSLQYQETRYF
>TRBJ1-2|TRBD1|TRBV25-1|few
TGTGCCAGCAGTCGACAGGGCCCTGATGGCTACACCTTC
CASSRQGPDGYTF
>TRBJ2-3|-|TRBV7-3|-
TGTGCCAGCAGCTCTACTCGCGGAGCGGATACGCAGTATTTT
CASSSTRGADTQYF
>TRBJ2-1|TRBD2|TRBV12-3/TRBV12-4|few
TGTGCCAGCAGTGCCCCCACGGGGGGGTCCTACAATGAGCAGTTCTTC
CASSAPTGGSYNEQFF
>TRBJ2-7|TRBD1|TRBV4-2|many
TGTGCCAGCAGCCCACAAGGACAGGGATCTCTCTACGAGCAGTACTTC
CASSPQGQGSLYEQYF